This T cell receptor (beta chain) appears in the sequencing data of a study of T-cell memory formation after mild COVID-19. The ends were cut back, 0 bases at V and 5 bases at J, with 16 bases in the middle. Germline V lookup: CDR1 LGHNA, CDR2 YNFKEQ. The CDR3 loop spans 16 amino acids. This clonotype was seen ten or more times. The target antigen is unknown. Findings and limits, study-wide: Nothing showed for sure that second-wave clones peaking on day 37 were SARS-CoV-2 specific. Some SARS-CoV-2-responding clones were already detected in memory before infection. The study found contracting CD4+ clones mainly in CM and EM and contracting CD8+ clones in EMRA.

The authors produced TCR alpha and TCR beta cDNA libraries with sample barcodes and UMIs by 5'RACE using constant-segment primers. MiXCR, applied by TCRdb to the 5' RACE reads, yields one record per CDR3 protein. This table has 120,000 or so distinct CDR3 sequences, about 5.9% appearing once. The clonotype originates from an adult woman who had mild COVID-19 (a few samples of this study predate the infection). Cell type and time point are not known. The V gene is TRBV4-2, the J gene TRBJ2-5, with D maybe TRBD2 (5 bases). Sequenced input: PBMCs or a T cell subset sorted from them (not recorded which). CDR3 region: CASSQDGPGSSETQYF. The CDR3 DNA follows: TGTGCCAGCAGCCAAGATGGACCGGGGTCAAGTGAGACCCAGTACTTC.